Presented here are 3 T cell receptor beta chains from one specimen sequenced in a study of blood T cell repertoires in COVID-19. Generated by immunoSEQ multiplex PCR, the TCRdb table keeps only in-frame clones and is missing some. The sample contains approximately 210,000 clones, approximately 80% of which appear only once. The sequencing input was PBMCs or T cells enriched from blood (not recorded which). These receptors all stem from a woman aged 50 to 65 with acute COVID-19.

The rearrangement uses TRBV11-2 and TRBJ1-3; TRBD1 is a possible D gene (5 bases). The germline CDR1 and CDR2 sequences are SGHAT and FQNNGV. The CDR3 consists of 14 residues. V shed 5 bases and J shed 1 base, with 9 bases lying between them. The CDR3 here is CASSVQGSGNTIYF. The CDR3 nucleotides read TGTGCCAGCAGCGTCCAGGGTTCTGGAAACACCATATATTTT. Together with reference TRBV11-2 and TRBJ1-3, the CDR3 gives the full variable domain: EAGVAQSPRYKIIEKRQSVAFWCNPISGHATLYWYQQILGQGPKLLIQFQNNGVVDDSQLPKDRFSAERLKGVDSTLKIQPAKLEDSAVYLCASSVQGSGNTIYFGEGSWLTVV.

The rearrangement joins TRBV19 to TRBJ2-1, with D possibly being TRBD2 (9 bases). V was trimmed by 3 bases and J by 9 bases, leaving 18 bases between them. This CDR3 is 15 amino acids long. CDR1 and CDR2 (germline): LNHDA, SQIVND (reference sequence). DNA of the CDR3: TGTGCCAGTAGTATTGGGCTAGCGGGACAGGTTGAGCAGTTCTTC. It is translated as CASSIGLAGQVEQFF.

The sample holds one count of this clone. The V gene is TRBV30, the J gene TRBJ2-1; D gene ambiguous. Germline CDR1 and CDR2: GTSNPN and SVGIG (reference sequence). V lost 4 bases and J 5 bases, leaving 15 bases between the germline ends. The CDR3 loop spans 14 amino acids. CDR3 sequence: CAWMPGPSNNEQFF. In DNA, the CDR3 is TGTGCCTGGATGCCTGGGCCTTCCAACAATGAGCAGTTCTTC.